The next 26 T cell receptor beta chains were all read from a single sample in a study of human T cells and chemical hapten exposure. TCRdb re-derived calls from the RACE reads in MiXCR, one entry per CDR3 protein. This sample has about 70,000 distinct CDR3 sequences, with around 10% found just once. This sample's time point: patch test 1, 2 weeks after DPC sensitization. Treatment indicated: therapeutic diphenylcyclopropenone sensitization with weekly scalp DPC. Sequenced material: whole blood, taken in connection with sensitization to the hapten diphenylcyclopropenone (DPC). The receptor set was obtained from a woman between 35 and 50 years old with alopecia areata. Some clones in this sample may be carry-over from other donors' samples.

At least ten counts were recorded for this clonotype. The chain recombines TRBV7-2 with TRBJ2-7, with D perhaps TRBD1 or TRBD2 (5 bases each). The V end was cut by 5 bases, the J end by 11 bases, with 16 bases between. Germline values: CDR1 SGHTA, CDR2 FQGNSA. The CDR3 is made up of 12 amino acids. The CDR3: CASSIQSGAKYF. In nucleotides, the CDR3 is TGTGCCAGCAGCATCCAATCCGGGGCAAAGTACTTC.

In regard to this clonotype: A much more abundant neighbour one base away suggests this may be a read error. This chain links TRBV20-1 with TRBJ2-3; D not certain. This CDR3 is built from 15 residues. Germline CDR1 and CDR2: DFQATT and SNEGSKA (reference sequence). The CDR3 sequence is CRANPGILGTDTQYF. For the CDR3, the DNA is TGCAGAGCCAACCCGGGCATCTTGGGCACAGATACGCAGTATTTT.

This chain joins TRBV9 and TRBJ2-5; 9 bases match TRBD2. This CDR3 has 16 amino acids. With V trimmed by 5 bases and J by 0 bases, 8 bases remained unmatched. Germline V CDR1 and CDR2: SGDLS, YYNGEE. DNA of the CDR3: TGTGCCAGCAGTCGAGCTAGCGGGGCGTACCAAGAGACCCAGTACTTC. Its translation: CASSRASGAYQETQYF.

This clonotype was counted many times. The chain links TRBV7-6 to TRBJ1-1; D ambiguous. Looked up from germline, CDR1 is SGHVS and CDR2 is FNYEAQ. This CDR3 comprises 13 residues. The V gene lost 0 bases and the J gene lost 11 bases, with 13 bases spanning the gap. In nucleotides, the CDR3 is TGTGCCAGCAGCTTAGCGGAGGGCCTGAGGGCTTTCTTT. Translated: CASSLAEGLRAFF.

At least ten counts were recorded for this clonotype. The chain couples TRBV6-2 or TRBV6-3 to TRBJ2-2; D may be TRBD1 or TRBD2 (6 bases each). V was pared by 3 bases and J by 7 bases, with 12 bases between. Germline V CDR1 and CDR2: MNHEY, SVGEGT. CDR3 length: 14 residues. CDR3 in amino acids: CASSYSGAVGELFF. The CDR3 DNA sequence: TGTGCCAGCAGTTATTCGGGGGCGGTCGGGGAGCTGTTTTTT.

At least ten counts were recorded for this clonotype. This chain connects TRBV5-5 to TRBJ2-5; D not certain. V lost 5 bases and J 0 bases, leaving 11 bases between the germline ends. Per the germline V gene, CDR1 is SGHKS and CDR2 is YYEKEE (reference sequence). CDR3 length equals 14 residues. CDR3 DNA: TGTGCCAGCAGATCCGACGGGTACCAAGAGACCCAGTACTTC. Residues: CASRSDGYQETQYF.

Ten or more counts support this clonotype. V gene TRBV6-2 or TRBV6-3 combines with J gene TRBJ2-1; maybe TRBD1 (6 bases). The CDR3 is 14 amino acids. V shed 6 bases and J shed 3 bases, with 12 bases lying between them. Germline values: CDR1 MNHEY, CDR2 SVGEGT. The CDR3 DNA reads TGTGCCAGCAGCCCCCAGGGGAACTACAATGAGCAGTTCTTC. This encodes CASSPQGNYNEQFF.

CDR3 loop: CAWSSPLSLTSNYGYTF. Written as DNA, the CDR3 is TGTGCCTGGAGCTCCCCCCTTTCTCTGACCTCTAACTATGGCTACACCTTC. The chain couples TRBV30 to TRBJ1-2; D is uncertain. The CDR3 has 17 residues. V was cut by 3 bases and J by 0 bases, with 20 bases left in between. CDR1 and CDR2 from the germline V gene are GTSNPN and SVGIG (reference sequence).

In this sample, this clonotype turned up many times. The chain employs TRBV6-6 and TRBJ1-5; 8 bases are a match to TRBD1. Trimming cost V 6 bases and J 2 bases; bases outside gene matches: 6. CDR1 MNHNY and CDR2 SVGAGI come from the germline V gene (reference sequence). The CDR3 runs to 15 residues. Written as DNA, the CDR3 is TGTGCCAGCAGGCCGACAGGGGAAGGCAATCAGCCCCAGCATTTT. Its translation: CASRPTGEGNQPQHF.

In this sample, this clonotype turned up a few times. J is TRBJ2-5 and V is TRBV7-6, with TRBD2 matching over 7 bases. Germline loops: CDR1 SGHVS, CDR2 FNYEAQ. V lost 3 bases to trimming and J lost 2 bases; unmatched junction nucleotides: 3. The CDR3 is made up of 14 amino acids. CDR3 residues: CASSLRRGQETQYF. In DNA form, the CDR3 reads TGTGCCAGCAGCTTGAGGCGGGGGCAAGAGACCCAGTACTTC. The variable domain in full, completed from reference TRBV7-6 and TRBJ2-5, reads GAGVSQSPRYKVTKRGQDVALRCDPISGHVSLYWYRQALGQGPEFLTYFNYEAQQDKSGLPNDRFSAERPEGSISTLTIQRTEQRDSAMYRCASSLRRGQETQYFGPGTRLLVL.

The chain uses TRBV12-3 or TRBV12-4 and TRBJ2-7, with TRBD2 matching over 9 bases. V lost 6 bases and J lost 5; bases outside the gene matches: 8. CDR3 length: 14 amino acids. This CDR3 is CASRAGTSSDEQYF. CDR3 nucleotide sequence: TGTGCCAGCAGGGCCGGGACTAGCAGTGACGAGCAGTACTTC.

The chain links TRBV20-1 to TRBJ2-1; D is undetermined. CDR3 size: 11 residues. Trimming took 6 bases from V and 8 from J, leaving 11 bases between them. Per germline, CDR1 DFQATT and CDR2 SNEGSKA (reference sequence). CDR3 protein: CSAVKGYEQFF. CDR3 DNA sequence: TGCAGTGCCGTAAAGGGTTATGAGCAGTTCTTC.

The chain uses TRBV2 and TRBJ1-1; D ambiguous. Germline V gene lookup returns CDR1 SNHLY and CDR2 FYNNEI. The CDR3 covers 14 residues. The germline V and J ends were trimmed by 5 bases and 1 base, with 11 bases remaining between them. In DNA form, the CDR3 reads TGTGCCAGCAGTTCAACCTCGAGGAACACTGAAGCTTTCTTT. Translation: CASSSTSRNTEAFF.

This clonotype has just a few counts. This rearrangement joins TRBV9 to TRBJ1-6; the match to TRBD1 covers 7 bases. J lost 6 bases, V lost 0 bases, and 9 bases had no gene match. This CDR3 is 17 amino acids long. Germline CDR1 is SGDLS and CDR2 is YYNGEE. The CDR3 is CASSVAAGGASNSPLHF. CDR3 bases: TGTGCCAGCAGCGTAGCGGCAGGGGGTGCCTCTAATTCACCCCTCCACTTT.

This chain links TRBV30 with TRBJ1-1; the match to TRBD1 covers 8 bases. Germline V gene sequence: CDR1 GTSNPN, CDR2 SVGIG (reference sequence). The V gene end was trimmed by 2 bases and the J gene end by 5 bases; junction bases not matched to a gene: 4. The CDR3 length is 13 residues. Here the CDR3 reads CAWSRTGRTEAFF. The CDR3, as DNA: TGTGCCTGGAGTCGGACAGGGCGGACTGAAGCTTTCTTT.

This clonotype was detected ten times or more. The V call is TRBV2, the J call TRBJ2-2; D is unresolved. The germline V gene has CDR1 SNHLY and CDR2 FYNNEI. Deletions cut 5 bases from V and 5 bases from J, with 12 bases between. CDR3 length: 14 residues. This CDR3 is CASSMDGITGELFF. In DNA, the CDR3 is TGTGCCAGCAGTATGGACGGAATTACCGGGGAGCTGTTTTTT.

This clonotype was counted a few times. CDR3 DNA sequence: TGTGCCAGCAGCAAATTCCGGAGGGTATGTCATGGCTACACCTTC. It encodes CASSKFRRVCHGYTF. The chain links TRBV21-1 to TRBJ1-2. TRBV21-1 is listed as a pseudogene. The CDR3 totals 15 residues.

This clonotype occurred a few times. The rearrangement joins TRBV7-9 to TRBJ1-3; D call uncertain. V was pared by 4 bases and J by 0 bases, with 10 bases between. The CDR3 has 15 amino acids. Germline loops: CDR1 SEHNR, CDR2 FQNEAQ (reference sequence). The CDR3 protein is CASSSMGISGNTIYF. The CDR3 DNA is TGTGCCAGCAGCTCGATGGGGATCTCTGGAAACACCATATATTTT. The whole variable domain, filled in from reference TRBV7-9 and TRBJ1-3, reads DTGVSQNPRHKITKRGQNVTFRCDPISEHNRLYWYRQTLGQGPEFLTYFQNEAQLEKSRLLSDRFSAERPKGSFSTLEIQRTEQGDSAMYLCASSSMGISGNTIYFGEGSWLTVV.

This clonotype appeared many times. The CDR3 DNA is TGTGCCAGCAGCCGAGCAGAGTACAATGAGCAGTTCTTC. This gives the protein CASSRAEYNEQFF. The chain couples TRBV3-1 to TRBJ2-1, with D unclear. V lost 4 bases and J lost 4, with 8 bases in between. CDR1 and CDR2 from the germline V gene are LGHDT and YNNKEL (reference sequence). The CDR3 totals 13 residues.

This clonotype was seen many times. The rearrangement joins TRBV30 to TRBJ1-2; TRBD1 aligns across 8 bases. The CDR3 consists of 15 residues. V was clipped by 4 bases and J by 3 bases; unmatched bases: 10. The germline CDR1 and CDR2 sequences are GTSNPN and SVGIG (reference sequence). The CDR3 DNA sequence: TGTGCCTGGAATCGTCCGGACAGGGAGGACTATGGCTACACCTTC. The encoded protein is CAWNRPDREDYGYTF.

About this clonotype: A read error may be the cause here, since a much bigger clone is one base away. The chain has TRBV5-1 and TRBJ2-2; possibly TRBD1 or TRBD2 for D (5 bases each). Per the germline V gene, CDR1 is SGHRS and CDR2 is YFSETQ. This CDR3 is 12 amino acids long. CDR3 sequence: CASSLQEGELVF. As DNA, the CDR3 is TGCGCCAGCAGCTTGCAGGAAGGGGAGCTGGTTTTT.

There are many counts of this clonotype. The gene calls are TRBV7-8 and TRBJ2-2, with D uncertain. CDR1 SGHVS and CDR2 FQNEAQ come from the germline V gene. The CDR3 runs 15 residues. V lost 5 bases and J 1 base, leaving 11 bases between the germline ends. CDR3 DNA: TGTGCCAGCAGCCCCGAGACCCGGAACACCGGGGAGCTGTTTTTT. Protein: CASSPETRNTGELFF. The full variable domain, with the rest looked up from reference TRBV7-8 and TRBJ2-2, is GAGVSQSPRYKVAKRGQDVALRCDPISGHVSLFWYQQALGQGPEFLTYFQNEAQLDKSGLPSDRFFAERPEGSVSTLKIQRTQQEDSAVYLCASSPETRNTGELFFGEGSRLTVL.

This clonotype was counted ten times or more. The gene calls are TRBV7-9 and TRBJ1-5; 7 bases fit TRBD1. Germline V CDR1 and CDR2: SEHNR, FQNEAQ (reference sequence). With 8 bases clipped from V and 5 bases from J, the junction kept 6 bases outside the gene matches. This CDR3 has 13 amino acids. In nucleotides, the CDR3 is TGTGCCAGCGGGACAGCGATGGATCAGCCCCAGCATTTT. Its protein product is CASGTAMDQPQHF.

The V and J genes are TRBV7-2 and TRBJ2-1; no definite D call. V lost 1 base, J lost 4 bases, and 8 bases lay in between. CDR1 is SGHTA and CDR2 is FQGNSA in the germline V gene. The CDR3 covers 14 residues. CDR3 sequence (DNA): TGTGCCAGCAGCTTAGAACCAGGTTACAATGAGCAGTTCTTC. It yields the protein CASSLEPGYNEQFF. The variable domain in full, completed from reference TRBV7-2 and TRBJ2-1, reads GAGVSQSPSNKVTEKGKDVELRCDPISGHTALYWYRQSLGQGLEFLIYFQGNSAPDKSGLPSDRFSAERTGGSVSTLTIQRTQQEDSAVYLCASSLEPGYNEQFFGPGTRLTVL.

There are many counts of this clonotype. The J gene is TRBJ1-6, the V gene TRBV9; TRBD1 matches at 7 bases. Germline CDR1 reads SGDLS; CDR2 reads YYNGEE. CDR3 length: 16 residues. Germline trimming cut 3 bases from V and 6 bases from J; bases unmatched to any gene: 9. The CDR3 nucleotides read TGTGCCAGCAGCGATGACAGACAGGGCACTAATTCACCCCTCCACTTT. This gives the protein CASSDDRQGTNSPLHF.

A few counts support this clonotype. V and J are TRBV20-1 and TRBJ2-7; tentative D call: TRBD1 (5 bases). CDR1 DFQATT and CDR2 SNEGSKA come from the germline V gene (reference sequence). This CDR3 contains 13 residues. Trimming took 2 bases from V and 1 from J, leaving 9 bases between them. CDR3 sequence reads: CSARFAGSYEQYF. The CDR3 DNA sequence: TGCAGTGCTAGATTTGCAGGGTCCTACGAGCAGTACTTC.